Listed below are T cell receptor beta chains from one sample, sequenced in a study of shared clonotypes between healthy human individuals. This table comes from immunoSEQ multiplex PCR, and its TCRdb copy is limited to in-frame clones, with some not included. The profile shows some 2.1 million clones, roughly 95% of them singletons. Sequencing was carried out using naive CD4+ T cells sorted from blood. Receptors were obtained from a man in his late teens or twenties in good health. CDR3s include the opening cysteine and the closing phenylalanine or tryptophan. D genes are given only for firm matches. A row's size may be missing; if present it is once, few, many or a size class.

TGTGCCAGCAGCTTAGCGGGACAGGCTACCTTGAATGAGCAGTTCTTC	CASSLAGQATLNEQFF	TRBV7-2	TRBJ2-1	TRBD1	.
TGTGCCAGCAGCTTAGGACACCCTGGCTACGAGCAGTACTTC	CASSLGHPGYEQYF	TRBV11-3	TRBJ2-7	.	.
TGTGCCAGCTCAATAGGGACTAGCGGATACACAGATACGCAGTATTTT	CASSIGTSGYTDTQYF	TRBV18	TRBJ2-3	TRBD2	.
TGTGCCAGCAGCCCCCGGGACAGGGGTCCCTACGAGCAGTACTTC	CASSPRDRGPYEQYF	TRBV27	TRBJ2-7	TRBD1	.
TGTGCCAGCAGCCCCCAACCAGACAATTCACCCCTCCACTTT	CASSPQPDNSPLHF	TRBV5-4	TRBJ1-6	.	.
TGTGCCAGCAGCTTAGTTACAGGGGCTAACACCGGGGAGCTGTTTTTT	CASSLVTGANTGELFF	TRBV7-9	TRBJ2-2	TRBD1	.
TGTGCCAGCAGCAGCTCCGGGACAGGGAAAGGAAACACCATATATTTT	CASSSSGTGKGNTIYF	TRBV27	TRBJ1-3	TRBD1	.
TGTGCCAGCAGTGCAACCCCCAAAGGGGGCTCGAGCTCCTATAATTCACCCCTCCACTTT	CASSATPKGGSSSYNSPLHF	TRBV28	TRBJ1-6	TRBD1	.
TGTGCCATCAGTGAGAGTAGGGGCGGGCAGCCCCAGCATTTT	CAISESRGGQPQHF	TRBV10-3	TRBJ1-5	.	.
TGTGCCAGCAGTTATTTGGGCTGGACAGACTACGAGCAGTACTTC	CASSYLGWTDYEQYF	TRBV6-5	TRBJ2-7	.	.
TGCGCCAGCAGCCAAGATCAGGGGGGCAGCTCCTACAATGAGCAGTTCTTC	CASSQDQGGSSYNEQFF	TRBV4-1	TRBJ2-1	.	.
TGTGCCAGCAGCTATGCCGGGACAGACTCTGGAAACACCATATATTTT	CASSYAGTDSGNTIYF	TRBV7-9	TRBJ1-3	TRBD1	.
TGTGCCAGCAGCTTTGGGGTGTCGGACATTCAGTACTTC	CASSFGVSDIQYF	TRBV11-2	TRBJ2-4	.	.
TGTGCCAGCTCACCATCATCAGGGGTCATTACTGAAGCTTTCTTT	CASSPSSGVITEAFF	TRBV18	TRBJ1-1	.	.
TGCAGCGTTGCCCTAGGGGGGGGCGGTGGAAACACCATATATTTT	CSVALGGGGGNTIYF	TRBV29-1	TRBJ1-3	.	.
TGTGCCAGCTCACAATTTAGGGACGGCGAGGAGACCCAGTACTTC	CASSQFRDGEETQYF	TRBV18	TRBJ2-5	.	.
TGTGCCAGCAGTTTCGTTAGGACAGGGTCCTACGAGCAGTACTTC	CASSFVRTGSYEQYF	TRBV28	TRBJ2-7	TRBD1	.
TGTGCCAGCAGCGTAGATGGACAGAGCAATCAGCCCCAGCATTTT	CASSVDGQSNQPQHF	TRBV9	TRBJ1-5	.	once
TGTGCCAGCAGTCTTTACAGGGCCGGTAGCTATGGCTACACCTTC	CASSLYRAGSYGYTF	TRBV6-6	TRBJ1-2	.	.
TGTGCCAGCAGCTTGGGGGGGACTAGCGGGACACTCACAGATACGCAGTATTTT	CASSLGGTSGTLTDTQYF	TRBV5-4	TRBJ2-3	TRBD2	.
TGTGCCAGCAGCCTTGGACTAGCGGGAGATTACGAGCAGTACTTC	CASSLGLAGDYEQYF	TRBV9	TRBJ2-7	TRBD2	.
TGCGCCAGCAGTGGGGACAGGCCAAGCACTGAAGCTTTCTTT	CASSGDRPSTEAFF	TRBV10-2	TRBJ1-1	TRBD1	.